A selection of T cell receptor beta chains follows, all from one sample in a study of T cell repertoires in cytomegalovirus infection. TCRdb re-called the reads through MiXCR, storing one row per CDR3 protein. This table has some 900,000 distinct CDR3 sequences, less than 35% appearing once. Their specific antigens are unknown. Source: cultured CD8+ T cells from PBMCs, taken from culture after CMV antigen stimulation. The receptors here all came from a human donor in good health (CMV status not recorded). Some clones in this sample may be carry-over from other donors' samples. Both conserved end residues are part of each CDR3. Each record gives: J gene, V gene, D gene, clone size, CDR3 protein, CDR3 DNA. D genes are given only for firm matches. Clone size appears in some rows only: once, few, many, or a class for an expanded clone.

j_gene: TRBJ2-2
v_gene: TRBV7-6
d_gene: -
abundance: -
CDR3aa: CPRSLADRFDTGELFF
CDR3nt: TGTCCCAGGAGCTTAGCGGACAGGTTTGACACCGGGGAGCTGTTTTTT

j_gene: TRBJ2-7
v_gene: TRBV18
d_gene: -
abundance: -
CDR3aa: CASSSAGPVMYEQYF
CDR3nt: TGTGCCAGCTCAAGTGCGGGACCGGTGATGTACGAGCAGTACTTC

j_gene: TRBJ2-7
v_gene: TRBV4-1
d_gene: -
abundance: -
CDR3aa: CASSHLVQDYEQYF
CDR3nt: TGCGCCAGCAGCCACCTCGTACAGGACTACGAGCAGTACTTC

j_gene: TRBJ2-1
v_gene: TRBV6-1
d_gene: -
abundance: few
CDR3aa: CASSENFRAPLYNEQFF
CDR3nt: TGTGCCAGCAGTGAAAATTTCAGGGCTCCCCTCTACAATGAGCAGTTCTTC

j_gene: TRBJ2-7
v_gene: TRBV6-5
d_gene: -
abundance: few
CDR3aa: CASSPNLYEQYF
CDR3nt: TGTGCCAGCAGTCCGAATCTTTACGAGCAGTACTTC

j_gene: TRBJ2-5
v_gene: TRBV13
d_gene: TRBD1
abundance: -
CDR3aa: CASSATGGPETQYF
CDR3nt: TGTGCCAGCAGCGCCACAGGGGGACCAGAGACCCAGTACTTC

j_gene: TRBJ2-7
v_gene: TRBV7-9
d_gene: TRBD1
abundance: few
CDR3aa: CASSLVGTVPYEQYF
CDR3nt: TGTGCCAGCAGCTTAGTTGGGACAGTGCCCTACGAGCAGTACTTC

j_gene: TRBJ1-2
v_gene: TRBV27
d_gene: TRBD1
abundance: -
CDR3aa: CASSLSGSTGANYGYTF
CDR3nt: TGTGCCAGCAGTTTATCGGGGTCGACAGGGGCTAACTATGGCTACACCTTC

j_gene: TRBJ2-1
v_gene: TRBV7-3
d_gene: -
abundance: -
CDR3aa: CASSLNDREHVYNEQFF
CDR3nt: TGTGCCAGCAGCTTAAATGATCGGGAACACGTTTACAATGAGCAGTTCTTC

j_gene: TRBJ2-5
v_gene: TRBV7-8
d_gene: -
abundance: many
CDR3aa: CASSLRELETQYF
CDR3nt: TGTGCCAGCAGCTTAAGAGAATTGGAGACCCAGTACTTC

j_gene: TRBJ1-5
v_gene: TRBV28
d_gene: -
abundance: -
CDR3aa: CASSLDTSDPSPAQHF
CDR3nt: TGTGCCAGCAGTTTAGATACCTCGGACCCAAGTCCGGCCCAGCATTTT

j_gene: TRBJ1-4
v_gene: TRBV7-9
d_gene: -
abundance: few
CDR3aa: CASSQQTSSPGSLFF
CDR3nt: TGTGCCAGCAGCCAGCAGACAAGCTCCCCTGGCAGTCTGTTTTTT

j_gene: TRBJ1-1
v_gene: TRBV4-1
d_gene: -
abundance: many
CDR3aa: CASSQDGNTEAFF
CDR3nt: TGCGCCAGCAGCCAAGATGGGAACACTGAAGCTTTCTTT

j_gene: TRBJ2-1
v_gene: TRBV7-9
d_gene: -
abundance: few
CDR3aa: CASSTSFVEQFF
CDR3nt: TGTGCCAGCAGCACGTCCTTCGTTGAGCAGTTCTTC

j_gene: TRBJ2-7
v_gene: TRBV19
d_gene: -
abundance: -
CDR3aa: CASSEGQSSYEQYF
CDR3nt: TGTGCCAGTAGTGAGGGGCAATCATCCTACGAGCAGTACTTC

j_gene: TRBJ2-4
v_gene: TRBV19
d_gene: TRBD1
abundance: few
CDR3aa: CASSIGQGADIQYF
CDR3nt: TGTGCCAGTAGTATTGGCCAGGGGGCGGACATTCAGTACTTC

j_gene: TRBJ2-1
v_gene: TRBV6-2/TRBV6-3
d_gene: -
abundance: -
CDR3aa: CASSPDSHEQFF
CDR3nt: TGTGCCAGCAGTCCCGACAGCCATGAGCAGTTCTTC

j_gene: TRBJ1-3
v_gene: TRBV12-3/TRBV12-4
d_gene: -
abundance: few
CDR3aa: CASRHARRGYTIYF
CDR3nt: TGTGCCAGCAGACACGCCCGAAGGGGGTACACCATATATTTT

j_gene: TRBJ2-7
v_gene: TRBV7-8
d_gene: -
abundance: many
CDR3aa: CASSGGRGSDEQYF
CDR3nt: TGTGCCAGCAGCGGGGGGCGGGGGTCGGACGAGCAGTACTTC

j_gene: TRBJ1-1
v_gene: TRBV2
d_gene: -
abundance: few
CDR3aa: CASFLGTEAFF
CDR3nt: TGTGCCAGCTTCCTGGGGACTGAAGCTTTCTTT

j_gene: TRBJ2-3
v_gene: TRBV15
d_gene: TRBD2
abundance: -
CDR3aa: CANSKRGDTDTQYF
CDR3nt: TGTGCCAACAGCAAGCGGGGGGACACAGATACGCAGTATTTT

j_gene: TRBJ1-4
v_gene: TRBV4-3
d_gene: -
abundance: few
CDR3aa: CASSQVGGSEKLFF
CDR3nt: TGCGCCAGCAGCCAAGTGGGAGGATCGGAAAAACTGTTTTTT

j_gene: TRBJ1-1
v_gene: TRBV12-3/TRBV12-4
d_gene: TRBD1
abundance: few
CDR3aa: CASSLTGWLEAFF
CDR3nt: TGTGCCAGCAGCTTGACAGGGTGGCTTGAAGCTTTCTTT

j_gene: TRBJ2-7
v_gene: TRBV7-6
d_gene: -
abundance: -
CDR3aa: CASSPGGAQNEQYF
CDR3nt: TGTGCCAGCAGCCCAGGCGGGGCGCAGAACGAGCAGTACTTC

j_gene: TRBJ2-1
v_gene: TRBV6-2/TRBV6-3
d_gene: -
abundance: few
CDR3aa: CASRHRGRRDNEQFF
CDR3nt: TGTGCCAGCAGACACAGAGGTAGGAGAGACAATGAGCAGTTCTTC

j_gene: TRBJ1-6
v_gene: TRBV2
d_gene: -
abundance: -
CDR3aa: CASREGRGTHRNSPLHF
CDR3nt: TGTGCCAGCAGGGAGGGTAGGGGGACCCACAGAAATTCACCCCTCCACTTT

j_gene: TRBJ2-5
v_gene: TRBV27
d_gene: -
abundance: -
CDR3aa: CASSLSSGAGTQYF
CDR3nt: TGTGCCAGCAGTCTATCATCTGGGGCCGGGACCCAGTACTTC

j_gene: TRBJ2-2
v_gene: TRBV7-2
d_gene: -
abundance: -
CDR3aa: CASSFRNRPNTGELFF
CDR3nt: TGTGCCAGCAGTTTTCGAAACCGACCGAACACCGGGGAGCTGTTTTTT

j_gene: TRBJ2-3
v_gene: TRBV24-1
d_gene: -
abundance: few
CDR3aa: CATSTGGRTDTQYF
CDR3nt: TGTGCCACCAGTACTGGGGGTCGCACAGATACGCAGTATTTT

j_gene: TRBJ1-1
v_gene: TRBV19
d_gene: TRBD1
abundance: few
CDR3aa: CASSTTRTGLSAETFF
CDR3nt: TGTGCCAGTAGTACAACAAGGACAGGCCTTAGCGCCGAGACTTTCTTT

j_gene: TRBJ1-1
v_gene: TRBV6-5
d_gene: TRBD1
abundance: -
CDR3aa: CASSASTGATEAFF
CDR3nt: TGTGCCAGCAGCGCCTCGACAGGGGCCACTGAAGCTTTCTTT

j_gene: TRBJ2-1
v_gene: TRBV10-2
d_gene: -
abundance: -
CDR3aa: CASKDRSYYNEQFF
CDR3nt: TGCGCCAGCAAGGACAGATCTTACTACAATGAGCAGTTCTTC

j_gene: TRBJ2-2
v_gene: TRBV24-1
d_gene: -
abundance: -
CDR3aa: CATSDLNRDTGELFF
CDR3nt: TGTGCCACCAGTGATTTAAACAGGGACACCGGGGAGCTGTTTTTT

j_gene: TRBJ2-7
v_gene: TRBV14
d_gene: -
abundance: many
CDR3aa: CASSQGTYEQYF
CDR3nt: TGTGCCAGCAGCCAAGGGACCTACGAGCAGTACTTC

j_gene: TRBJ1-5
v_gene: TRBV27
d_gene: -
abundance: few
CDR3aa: CASSYTGNNQPQHF
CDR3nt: TGTGCCAGCAGTTATACAGGGAATAATCAGCCCCAGCATTTT

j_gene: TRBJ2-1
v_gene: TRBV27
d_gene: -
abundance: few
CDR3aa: CASSNTDYNEQFF
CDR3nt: TGTGCCAGCAGCAATACGGATTACAATGAGCAGTTCTTC

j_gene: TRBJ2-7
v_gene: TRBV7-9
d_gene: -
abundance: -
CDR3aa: CASSSDKGAYEQYF
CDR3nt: TGTGCCAGCAGCTCGGACAAGGGAGCCTACGAGCAGTACTTC

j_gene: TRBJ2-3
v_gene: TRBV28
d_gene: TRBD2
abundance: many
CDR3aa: CASSPLAGGGTDTQYF
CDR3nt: TGTGCCAGCAGCCCACTAGCGGGGGGAGGCACAGATACGCAGTATTTT

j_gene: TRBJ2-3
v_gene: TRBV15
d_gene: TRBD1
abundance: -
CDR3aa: CATSRRDSGTQYF
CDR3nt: TGTGCCACCAGCAGACGGGACAGCGGAACGCAGTATTTT

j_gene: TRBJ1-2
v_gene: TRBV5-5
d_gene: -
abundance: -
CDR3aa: CASSGTGPGGYGYTF
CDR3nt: TGTGCCAGCAGCGGGACCGGACCTGGCGGCTATGGCTACACCTTC

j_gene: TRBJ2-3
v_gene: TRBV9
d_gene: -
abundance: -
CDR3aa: CASSVTPQQGRTDTQYF
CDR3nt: TGTGCCAGCAGCGTAACCCCCCAACAGGGTCGGACAGATACGCAGTATTTT

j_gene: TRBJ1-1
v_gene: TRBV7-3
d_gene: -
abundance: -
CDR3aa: CASSLIRGSNTEAFF
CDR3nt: TGTGCCAGCAGCTTAATACGGGGTTCGAACACTGAAGCTTTCTTT

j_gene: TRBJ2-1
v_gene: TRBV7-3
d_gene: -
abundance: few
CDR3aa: CASSFTFYNEQFF
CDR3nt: TGTGCCAGCAGCTTTACGTTCTACAATGAGCAGTTCTTC

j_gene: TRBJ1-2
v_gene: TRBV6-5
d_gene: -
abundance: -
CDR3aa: CASSSRTDMTIRGYTF
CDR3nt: TGTGCCAGCAGTTCTCGGACAGACATGACTATTCGTGGCTACACCTTC

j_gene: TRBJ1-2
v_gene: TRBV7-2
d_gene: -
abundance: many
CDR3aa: CASSFVGQARLGYTF
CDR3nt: TGTGCCAGCAGCTTTGTGGGGCAGGCTCGATTGGGCTACACCTTC